This T cell receptor beta chain was profiled in a study of blood T cell repertoires in COVID-19 (dated by TCRdb to the early 2020s). About the study as a whole: Collaborator samples came from the United States, Italy and Spain and covered acute and convalescent phases of COVID-19. The dataset comprised deeply sampled blood TCRbeta repertoires from subjects exposed to, actively infected with, or recovered from COVID-19. A de-identified subject ID, COVID-19 status, age in years and sex were almost always included in the sample metadata. The samples were drawn from two sources: the first 160 participants of the ongoing ImmuneRACE study, and 1,254 subjects contributed by 6 global collaborators. The repertoires were released in a freely available public database meant as a resource for research on the immune response to SARS-CoV-2. The prospective study material was composed of cDNA or gDNA derived from T cells, B-cell-depleted T cells, or PBMCs. HLA class I and class II types, where available, came from metadata supplied by the sample provider rather than from assay-based typing.

Collaborating institutions collected whole blood in K2EDTA tubes following their own protocols. Collaborator samples were shipped for TCRbeta analysis as frozen whole blood, isolated PBMCs, or DNA extracted from either sample type. Remarks on this clone: There is no known antigen for this receptor. There are no base qualities to consult, and no much larger clone falls within one base.

V loses 2 bases at its end and J loses 1 base; junction bases beyond the gene matches: 2. The germline V gene specifies KGHSH as CDR1 and LQKENI as CDR2. Taken from cysteine to phenylalanine, the CDR3 has 15 residues. Left in the record is the CDR3 DNA by itself, 45 bases read in frame from the first base. Overall study outcomes, separate from this receptor: The quantity of clinical and demographic metadata differed by source and by participant and was supplied without curation.

TCRbeta CDR3 regions were amplified from genomic DNA by means of the immunoSEQ Assay, a bias-controlled multiplex PCR. The source study handled its data this way. Nucleated cell counts per sample were estimated from amplification of reference gene primers within the assay. To quantify the absolute abundance of each unique TCRbeta CDR3 rearrangement, sequence reads were collapsed and filtered. For each sample, productive Simpson clonality was calculated by taking the square root of Simpson's diversity index across productive rearrangements. TCRdb retrieved this table from immuneACCESS and kept in-frame rearrangements only. Not all clones are present; in checked studies, unresolved V genes account for under half, and no reason is known for the remainder. V, J and clone size derive from that table, while D and trimming were established from the DNA sequence. For this sample there are around 280,000 clones; 70% to 90% appear just once. Around 4.1% of the sample comes from the top ten.

The sequenced sample was peripheral blood. Recombination connected TRBV18 to TRBJ2-3, with 8 bases in between that match TRBD2. This sequence originates from a woman between 50 and 59 years old with active or convalescent COVID-19. The nucleotides read TGTGCCAGCTCACCAGCGGGAGGACGCACAGATACGCAGTATTTT. It encodes CASSPAGGRTDTQYF. The CDR3, completed at both ends by the reference TRBV18 and TRBJ2-3 genes, gives the full variable domain NAGVMQNPRHLVRRRGQEARLRCSPMKGHSHVYWYRQLPEEGLKFMVYLQKENIIDESGMPKERFSAEFPKEGPSILRIQQVVRGDSAAYFCASSPAGGRTDTQYFGPGTRLTVL.